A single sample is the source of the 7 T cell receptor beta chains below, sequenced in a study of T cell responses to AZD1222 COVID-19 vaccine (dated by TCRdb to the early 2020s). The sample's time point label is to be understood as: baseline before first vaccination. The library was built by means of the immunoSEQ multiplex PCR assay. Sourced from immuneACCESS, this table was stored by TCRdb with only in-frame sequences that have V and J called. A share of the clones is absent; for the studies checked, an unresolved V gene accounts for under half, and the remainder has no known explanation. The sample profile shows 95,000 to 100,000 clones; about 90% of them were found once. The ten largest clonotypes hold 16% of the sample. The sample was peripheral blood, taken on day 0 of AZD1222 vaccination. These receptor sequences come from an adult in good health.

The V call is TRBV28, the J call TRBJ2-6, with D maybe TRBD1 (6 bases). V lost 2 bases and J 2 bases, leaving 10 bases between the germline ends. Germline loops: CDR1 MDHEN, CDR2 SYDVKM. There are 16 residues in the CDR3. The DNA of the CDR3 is TGTGCCAGCAGTTTAATTGGGGGCGCTGGGGCCAACGTCCTGACTTTC. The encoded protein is CASSLIGGAGANVLTF. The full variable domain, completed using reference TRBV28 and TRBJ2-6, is DVKVTQSSRYLVKRTGEKVFLECVQDMDHENMFWYRQDPGLGLRLIYFSYDVKMKEKGDIPEGYSVSREKKERFSLILESASTNQTSMYLCASSLIGGAGANVLTFGAGSRLTVL.

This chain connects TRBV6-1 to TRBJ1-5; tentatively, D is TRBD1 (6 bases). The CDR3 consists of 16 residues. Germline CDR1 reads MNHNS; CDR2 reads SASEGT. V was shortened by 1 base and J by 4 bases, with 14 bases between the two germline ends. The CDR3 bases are TGTGCCAGCAGTGAAGGCTCCGGGACACGGAATCAGCCCCAGCATTTT. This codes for CASSEGSGTRNQPQHF.

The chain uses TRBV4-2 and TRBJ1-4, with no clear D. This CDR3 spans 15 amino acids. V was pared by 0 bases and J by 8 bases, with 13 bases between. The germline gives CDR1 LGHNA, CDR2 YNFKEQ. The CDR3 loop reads CASSQDPGGSEKLFF. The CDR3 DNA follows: TGTGCCAGCAGCCAAGACCCGGGAGGTTCCGAAAAACTGTTTTTT.

CDR3 DNA: TGTGCCAGCAGCCCAACAGGGTTCCAAGAGACCCAGTACTTC. Translation gives CASSPTGFQETQYF. The J gene is TRBJ2-5, the V gene TRBV7-7, with D perhaps matching TRBD1 (6 bases). Germline V gene sequence: CDR1 SSHAT, CDR2 FNYEAQ (reference sequence). The CDR3 is 14 residues long. The V end lost 5 bases, the J end lost 1 base, and 11 bases lay between the germline ends.

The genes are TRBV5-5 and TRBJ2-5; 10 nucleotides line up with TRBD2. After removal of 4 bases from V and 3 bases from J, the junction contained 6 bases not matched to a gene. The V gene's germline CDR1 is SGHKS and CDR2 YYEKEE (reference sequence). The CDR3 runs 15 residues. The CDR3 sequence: CASSQLAGAEETQYF. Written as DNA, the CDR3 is TGTGCCAGCAGCCAGCTAGCGGGAGCGGAAGAGACCCAGTACTTC.

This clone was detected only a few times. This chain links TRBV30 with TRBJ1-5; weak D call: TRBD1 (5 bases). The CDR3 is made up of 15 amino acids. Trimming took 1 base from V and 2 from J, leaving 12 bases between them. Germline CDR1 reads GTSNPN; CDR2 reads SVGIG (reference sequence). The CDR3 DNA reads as TGTGCCTGGAGTGGGGGGTTGAGTGGCAATCAGCCCCAGCATTTT. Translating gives CAWSGGLSGNQPQHF.

The CDR3 DNA reads as TGTGCCACCCAAGTCGGGAACACTGAAGCTTTCTTT. As protein: CATQVGNTEAFF. The V gene is TRBV5-4, the J gene TRBJ1-1; D is ambiguous. The CDR3 is made up of 12 amino acids. V dropped 9 bases and J dropped 1 base, with 10 bases sitting between them. Germline CDR1 reads SGHNT; CDR2 reads YYREEE (reference sequence).